The 17 T cell receptor beta chains presented below share a single source sample, sequenced in a study of human T cells and chemical hapten exposure. The library gave individual cDNA molecules unique molecular identifiers. TCRdb itself ran the reads through MiXCR, one entry per CDR3 protein. The table lists around 940 distinct CDR3 sequences, about 55% of them singletons. Regarding treatment: therapeutic diphenylcyclopropenone sensitization with weekly scalp DPC. The sample here was whole blood, taken before DPC sensitization or 2, 6, or about 24 weeks after (not recorded which). Source of these receptors: an adult with alopecia areata. Some clones in this sample may be carry-over from other donors' samples. This table probably holds off-target reads from a library built for another chain.

V usage is TRBV5-1 and J usage is TRBJ2-3; D may be TRBD1 or TRBD2 (6 bases each). V was clipped by 4 bases and J by 0 bases, with 15 bases between them. The germline V gene encodes CDR1 SGHRS and CDR2 YFSETQ. This CDR3 contains 16 residues. Here the CDR3 reads CASSQFGGLSTDTQYF. The CDR3, as DNA: TGCGCCAGCAGCCAATTTGGGGGGCTGAGCACAGATACGCAGTATTTT.

The chain has TRBV12-3 or TRBV12-4 and TRBJ2-7; 10 bases match TRBD2. The CDR3 has 18 amino acids. Trimming cost V 1 base and J 7 bases; bases outside gene matches: 16. CDR3: CASSLGWSGRAPMGEQYF. The DNA of the CDR3 is TGTGCCAGCAGTTTAGGATGGAGCGGGAGGGCCCCTATGGGAGAGCAGTACTTC.

The chain carries TRBV7-2 and TRBJ2-7; D is uncertain. Trimming left V 2 bases short and J 1 base short, with 3 bases between. Germline V gene sequence: CDR1 SGHTA, CDR2 FQGNSA. The CDR3 sequence is 12 residues long. The CDR3 is CASSLTSYEQYF. CDR3 in DNA: TGTGCCAGCAGCTTAACGTCCTACGAGCAGTACTTC. Looking up the rest from reference TRBV7-2 and TRBJ2-7 gives the full variable domain: GAGVSQSPSNKVTEKGKDVELRCDPISGHTALYWYRQSLGQGLEFLIYFQGNSAPDKSGLPSDRFSAERTGGSVSTLTIQRTQQEDSAVYLCASSLTSYEQYFGPGTRLTVT.

V usage is TRBV20-1 and J usage is TRBJ2-2; no firm D call. V lost 0 bases, J lost 4 bases, and 15 bases lay in between. The CDR3 consists of 16 residues. Germline CDR1 DFQATT, CDR2 SNEGSKA (reference sequence). The CDR3 DNA follows: TGCAGTGCTAGAGAAGGCAGGCTAGATGGCACCGGGGAGCTGTTTTTT. Its protein is CSAREGRLDGTGELFF.

This chain links TRBV5-1 with TRBJ2-5; D remains ambiguous. Germline V CDR1 and CDR2: SGHRS, YFSETQ. V lost 2 bases and J lost 2, with 7 bases in between. This CDR3 contains 13 residues. The DNA of the CDR3 is TGCGCCAGCAGCTTCGGATTTCAAGAGACCCAGTACTTC. Protein sequence: CASSFGFQETQYF.

This chain uses TRBV18 with TRBJ2-7; perhaps TRBD1 as D (5 bases). The CDR3 consists of 13 residues. CDR1 is KGHSH, CDR2 LQKENI, per germline. The V gene lost 6 bases and the J gene lost 5 bases, with 14 bases spanning the gap. The CDR3 loop is CASSPQGQDEQYF. The CDR3 nucleotides read TGTGCCAGCTCCCCGCAGGGTCAGGACGAGCAGTACTTC.

CDR3 loop: CSAINPGEETQYF. CDR3 bases: TGCAGTGCTATCAACCCGGGGGAAGAGACCCAGTACTTC. V and J are TRBV20-1 and TRBJ2-5; maybe TRBD2 (6 bases). Germline CDR1 DFQATT, CDR2 SNEGSKA (reference sequence). V lost 4 bases and J lost 3, with 12 bases in between. This CDR3 has 13 amino acids.

The genes are TRBV12-3 or TRBV12-4 and TRBJ2-7; D remains ambiguous. Trimming shortened V by 4 bases and J by 6 bases, and 10 bases separated the two germline ends. This CDR3 contains 12 residues. For the CDR3, the DNA is TGTGCCAGCAGTTCACCCCTTTCCGAGCAGTACTTC. The encoded protein is CASSSPLSEQYF.

The V gene is TRBV28, the J gene TRBJ1-2, with D maybe TRBD1 (5 bases). The CDR3 spans 14 residues. Deletions cut 11 bases from V and 8 bases from J, with 24 bases between. Germline-derived CDR1 and CDR2 are MDHEN and SYDVKM. The CDR3 coding sequence is TGTGCCGTAAGTGACATGGGGCCTGGCGACGGCTACACCTTC. Its translation: CAVSDMGPGDGYTF.

This clonotype was counted only a few times. The chain carries TRBV27 and TRBJ2-7, with 8 bases lining up with TRBD2. Per germline, CDR1 MNHEY and CDR2 SMNVEV (reference sequence). Trimming at V came to 4 bases and at J to 7 bases, leaving 9 bases not matched to a gene. The CDR3 loop spans 14 amino acids. The CDR3 reads CASSSLAEYREQYF. CDR3 bases: TGTGCCAGCAGTTCACTAGCGGAGTACCGGGAGCAGTACTTC.

The chain recombines TRBV7-3 with TRBJ2-2; D might be TRBD1 (6 bases). Germline-derived CDR1 and CDR2 are SGHTA and FQGTGA. This CDR3 region has 14 residues. The V gene lost 6 bases and the J gene lost 2 bases, with 10 bases spanning the gap. The CDR3 spells CASSWGQNTGELFF. CDR3 nucleotide sequence: TGTGCCAGCAGTTGGGGACAAAACACCGGGGAGCTGTTTTTT. The entire variable domain, with the rest obtained from reference TRBV7-3 and TRBJ2-2, is as follows: GAGVSQTPSNKVTEKGKYVELRCDPISGHTALYWYRQSLGQGPEFLIYFQGTGAADDSGLPNDRFFAVRPEGSVSTLKIQRTERGDSAVYLCASSWGQNTGELFFGEGSRLTVL.

V usage is TRBV2 and J usage is TRBJ2-1; no reliable D call. Germline lookup yields CDR1 SNHLY and CDR2 FYNNEI. With 3 bases removed from V and 9 bases from J, the gap between germline ends came to 6 bases. This CDR3 has 11 amino acids. The CDR3: CASSDKGEQFF. As DNA, the CDR3 is TGTGCCAGCAGTGATAAGGGTGAGCAGTTCTTC.

The rearrangement joins TRBV7-9 to TRBJ2-3; D might be TRBD1 (6 bases). The germline V and J ends were trimmed by 4 bases and 10 bases, with 12 bases remaining between them. CDR1 and CDR2 (germline): SEHNR, FQNEAQ (reference sequence). The CDR3 contains 12 residues. CDR3 residues: CASSSDSPSQYF. CDR3 in DNA: TGTGCCAGCAGCTCGGACAGCCCGTCGCAGTATTTT.

V usage is TRBV7-9 and J usage is TRBJ2-4; 9 bases line up with TRBD1. Germline V gene sequence: CDR1 SEHNR, CDR2 FQNEAQ (reference sequence). The CDR3 runs 14 residues. The V gene end was trimmed by 4 bases and the J gene end by 6 bases; junction bases not matched to a gene: 4. CDR3 nucleotide sequence: TGTGCCAGCAGCTCCGACAGGGGGATAAACATTCAGTACTTC. Amino acid sequence: CASSSDRGINIQYF.

CDR3 residues: CASSLADSYEQYF. The CDR3 coding sequence is TGTGCCAGCAGCTTAGCTGATTCCTACGAGCAGTACTTC. The chain employs TRBV7-9 and TRBJ2-7; the D is unclear. The germline V gene encodes CDR1 SEHNR and CDR2 FQNEAQ (reference sequence). V was shortened by 0 bases and J by 1 base, with 4 bases between the two germline ends. The CDR3 sequence is 13 residues long.

The chain is built from TRBV6-2 or TRBV6-3 and TRBJ1-1, with D possibly TRBD1 on 6 matching bases. The ends were cut back, 0 bases at V and 7 bases at J, with 24 bases in the middle. Looked up from germline, CDR1 is MNHEY and CDR2 is SVGEGT. The CDR3 is 18 residues long. The CDR3 DNA reads TGTGCCAGCAGTTACTCCGAATTTTCCGGGACATTCGCCTTTGAAGCTTTCTTT. It encodes CASSYSEFSGTFAFEAFF.

This clonotype was picked up a small number of times. V and J are TRBV12-3 or TRBV12-4 and TRBJ2-5, with D maybe TRBD2 (6 bases). The CDR3 is made up of 14 amino acids. V shed 7 bases and J shed 5 bases, with 17 bases lying between them. The CDR3 is CASTPGLTGETQYF. CDR3 in DNA: TGTGCCAGCACCCCGGGACTTACTGGGGAGACCCAGTACTTC.